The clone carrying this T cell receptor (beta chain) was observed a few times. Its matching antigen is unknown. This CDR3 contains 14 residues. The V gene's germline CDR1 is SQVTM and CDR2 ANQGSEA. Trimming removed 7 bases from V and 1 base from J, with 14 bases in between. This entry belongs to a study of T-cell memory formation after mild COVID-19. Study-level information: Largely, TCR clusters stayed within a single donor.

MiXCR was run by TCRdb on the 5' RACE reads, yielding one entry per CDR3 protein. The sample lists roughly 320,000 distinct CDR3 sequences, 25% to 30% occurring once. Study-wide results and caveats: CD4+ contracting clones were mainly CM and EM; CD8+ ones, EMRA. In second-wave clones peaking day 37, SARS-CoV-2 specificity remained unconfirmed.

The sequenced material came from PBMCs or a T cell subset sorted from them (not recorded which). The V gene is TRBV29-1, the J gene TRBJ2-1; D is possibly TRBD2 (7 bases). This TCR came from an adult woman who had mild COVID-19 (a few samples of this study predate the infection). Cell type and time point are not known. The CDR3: CSGGGRDSYNEQFF. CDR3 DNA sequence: TGCAGCGGGGGGGGCAGGGATTCCTACAATGAGCAGTTCTTC.